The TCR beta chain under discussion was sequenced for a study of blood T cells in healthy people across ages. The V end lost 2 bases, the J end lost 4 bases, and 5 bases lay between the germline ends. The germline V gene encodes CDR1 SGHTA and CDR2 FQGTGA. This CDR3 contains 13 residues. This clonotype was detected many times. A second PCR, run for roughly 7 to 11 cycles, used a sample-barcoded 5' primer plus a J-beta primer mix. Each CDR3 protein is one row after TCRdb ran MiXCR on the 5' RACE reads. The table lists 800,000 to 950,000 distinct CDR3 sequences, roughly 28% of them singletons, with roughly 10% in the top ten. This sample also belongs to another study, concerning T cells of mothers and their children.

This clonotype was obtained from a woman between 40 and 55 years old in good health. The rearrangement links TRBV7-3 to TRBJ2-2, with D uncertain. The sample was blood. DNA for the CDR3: TGTGCCAGCAGCTTACAGAGCACCGGGGAGCTGTTTTTT. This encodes CASSLQSTGELFF.